The T cell receptor (beta chain) described here comes from a study of T cell changes during pregnancy in multiple sclerosis (dated 2019 in TCRdb). The study in broad terms: The study examined how the T cell repertoire changed over the course of pregnancy in women with multiple sclerosis.

This clone counts as large (0.1 to 1%). Which antigen it targets is not known. Base qualities are missing; no much larger clone stands one base away. CDR1 is given as SGHDN and CDR2 as FVKESK, both from the germline V gene. The V end loses 0 bases and the J end loses 6 bases, and a stretch of 9 bases separates them. Counted from cysteine to phenylalanine, this CDR3 has 15 amino acids. Only the CDR3 region is kept as DNA, spanning 45 bases read in frame from base 1. Library prep was done by the immunoSEQ multiplex PCR assay. TCRdb obtained this table from immuneACCESS and retained in-frame rearrangements with V and J assigned. These tables miss some clones; where compared with another copy, unresolved V genes account for less than half of the shortfall, and the remainder is unexplained. This sample comprises 35,000 to 55,000 clones, 93% of them detected only once. The ten largest clonotypes hold approximately 4% of the sample.

The TCR originated in a female donor with multiple sclerosis, enrolled in a pregnancy study. The rearrangement combines TRBV14 with TRBJ1-6; no D gene can be assigned with confidence. Sequenced material: CD8+ T cells from peripheral blood mononuclear cells, taken after pregnancy. The DNA sequence follows: TGTGCCAGCAGCCAAGATAACTTATTTAATTCACCCCTCCACTTT. Its coded protein is CASSQDNLFNSPLHF.